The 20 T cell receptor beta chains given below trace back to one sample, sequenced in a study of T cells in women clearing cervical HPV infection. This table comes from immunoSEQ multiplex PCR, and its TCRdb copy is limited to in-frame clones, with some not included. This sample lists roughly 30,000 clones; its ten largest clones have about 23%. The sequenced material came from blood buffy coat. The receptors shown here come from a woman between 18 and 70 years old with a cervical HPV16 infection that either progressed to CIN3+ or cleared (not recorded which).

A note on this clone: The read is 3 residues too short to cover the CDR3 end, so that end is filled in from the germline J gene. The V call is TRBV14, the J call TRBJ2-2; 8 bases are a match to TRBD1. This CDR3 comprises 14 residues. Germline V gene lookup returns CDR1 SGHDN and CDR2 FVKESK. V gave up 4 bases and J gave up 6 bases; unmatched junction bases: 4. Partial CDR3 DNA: TGTGCCAGCAGCCCCGACAGGGGACCCGGGGAG. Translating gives CASSPDRGPGE. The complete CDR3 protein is CASSPDRGPGELFF.

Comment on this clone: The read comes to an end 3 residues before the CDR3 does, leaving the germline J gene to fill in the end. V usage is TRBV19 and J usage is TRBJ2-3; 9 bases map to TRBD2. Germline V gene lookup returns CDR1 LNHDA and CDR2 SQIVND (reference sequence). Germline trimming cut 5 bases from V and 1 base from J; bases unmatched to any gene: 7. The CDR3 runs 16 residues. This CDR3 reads CASSFRLAVGTDTQYF. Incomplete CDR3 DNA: TGTGCCAGTAGTTTCCGACTAGCGGTGGGCACAGATACG.

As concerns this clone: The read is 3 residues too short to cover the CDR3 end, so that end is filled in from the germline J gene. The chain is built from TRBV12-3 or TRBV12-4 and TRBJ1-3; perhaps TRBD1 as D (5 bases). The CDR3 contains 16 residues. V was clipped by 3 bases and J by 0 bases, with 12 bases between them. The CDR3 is CASSFGHSLSGNTIYF. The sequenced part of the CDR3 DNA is TGTGCCAGCAGTTTTGGACACAGCCTCTCTGGAAACACC.

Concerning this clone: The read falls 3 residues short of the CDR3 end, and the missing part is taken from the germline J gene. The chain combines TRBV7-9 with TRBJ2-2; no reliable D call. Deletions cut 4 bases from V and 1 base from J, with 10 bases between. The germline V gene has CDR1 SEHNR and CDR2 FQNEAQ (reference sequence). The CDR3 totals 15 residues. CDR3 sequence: CASSSFSGNTGELFF. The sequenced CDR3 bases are TGTGCCAGCAGCTCATTCTCAGGGAACACCGGGGAG.

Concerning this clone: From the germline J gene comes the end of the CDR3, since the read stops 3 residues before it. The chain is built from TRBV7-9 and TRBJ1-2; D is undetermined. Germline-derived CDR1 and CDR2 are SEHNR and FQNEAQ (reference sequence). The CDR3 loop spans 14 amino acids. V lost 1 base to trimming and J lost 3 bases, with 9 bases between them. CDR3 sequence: CASSLVPVDYGYTF. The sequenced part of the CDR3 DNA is TGTGCCAGCAGCTTAGTTCCGGTTGACTATGGC.

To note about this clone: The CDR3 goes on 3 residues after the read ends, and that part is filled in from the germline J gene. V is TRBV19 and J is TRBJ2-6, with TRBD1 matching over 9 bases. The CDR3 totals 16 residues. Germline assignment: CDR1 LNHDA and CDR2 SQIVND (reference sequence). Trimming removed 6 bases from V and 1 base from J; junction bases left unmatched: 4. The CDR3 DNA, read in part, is TGTGCCAGTAGCCGGACAGGGGCGTCTGGGGCCAACGTC. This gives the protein CASSRTGASGANV. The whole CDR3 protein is CASSRTGASGANVLTF.

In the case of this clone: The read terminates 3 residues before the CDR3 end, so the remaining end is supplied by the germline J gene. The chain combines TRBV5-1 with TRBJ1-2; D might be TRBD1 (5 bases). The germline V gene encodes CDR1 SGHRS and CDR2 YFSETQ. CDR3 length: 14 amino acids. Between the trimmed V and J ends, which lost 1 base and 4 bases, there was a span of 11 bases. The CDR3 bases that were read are TGCGCCAGCAGCTTGTCTGCCAGGGTCTATGGC. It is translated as CASSLSARVYG. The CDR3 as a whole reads CASSLSARVYGYTF.

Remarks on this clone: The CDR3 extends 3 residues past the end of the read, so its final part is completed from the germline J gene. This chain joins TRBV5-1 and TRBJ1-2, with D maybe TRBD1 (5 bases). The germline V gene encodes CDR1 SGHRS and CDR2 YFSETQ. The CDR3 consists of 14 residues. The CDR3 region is CASSLGGAHETYTF. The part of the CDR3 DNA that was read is TGCGCCAGCAGCTTAGGCGGGGCCCATGAGACC. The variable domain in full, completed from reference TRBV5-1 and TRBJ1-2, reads KAGVTQTPRYLIKTRGQQVTLSCSPISGHRSVSWYQQTPGQGLQFLFEYFSETQRNKGNFPGRFSGRQFSNSRSEMNVSTLELGDSALYLCASSLGGAHETYTFGSGTRLTVV.

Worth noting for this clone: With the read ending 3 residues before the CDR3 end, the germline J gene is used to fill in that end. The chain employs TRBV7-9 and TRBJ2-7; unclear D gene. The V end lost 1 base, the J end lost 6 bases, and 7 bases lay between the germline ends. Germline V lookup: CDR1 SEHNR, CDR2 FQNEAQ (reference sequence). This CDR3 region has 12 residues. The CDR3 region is CASSLVGSEQYF. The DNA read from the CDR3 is TGTGCCAGCAGCTTAGTCGGGTCCGAG.

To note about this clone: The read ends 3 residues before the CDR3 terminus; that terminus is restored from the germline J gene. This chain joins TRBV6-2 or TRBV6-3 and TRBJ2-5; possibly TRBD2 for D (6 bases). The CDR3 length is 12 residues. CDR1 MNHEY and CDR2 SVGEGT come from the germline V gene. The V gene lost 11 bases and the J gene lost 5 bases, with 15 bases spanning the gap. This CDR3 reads CAALTSVETQYF. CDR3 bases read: TGTGCCGCATTGACTAGTGTGGAGACC.

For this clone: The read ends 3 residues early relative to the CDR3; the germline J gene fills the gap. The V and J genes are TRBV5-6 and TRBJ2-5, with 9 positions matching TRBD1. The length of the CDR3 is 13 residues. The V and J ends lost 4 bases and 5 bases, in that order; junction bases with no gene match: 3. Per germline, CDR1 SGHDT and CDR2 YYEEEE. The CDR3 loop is CASSRTGVETQYF. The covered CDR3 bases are TGTGCCAGCAGCCGGACAGGGGTGGAGACC.

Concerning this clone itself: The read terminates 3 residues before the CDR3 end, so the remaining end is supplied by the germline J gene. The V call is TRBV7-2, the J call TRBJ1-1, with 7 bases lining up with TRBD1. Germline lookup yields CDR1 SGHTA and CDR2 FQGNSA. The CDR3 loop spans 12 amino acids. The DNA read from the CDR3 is TGTGCCAGCAGCTTAGCAGGGGGCGAT. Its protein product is CASSLAGGD. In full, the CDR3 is CASSLAGGDAFF.

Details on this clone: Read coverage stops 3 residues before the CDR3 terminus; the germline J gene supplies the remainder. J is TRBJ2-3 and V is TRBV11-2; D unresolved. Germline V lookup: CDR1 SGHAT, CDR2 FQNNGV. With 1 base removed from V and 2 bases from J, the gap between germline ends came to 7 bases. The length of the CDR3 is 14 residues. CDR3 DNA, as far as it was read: TGTGCCAGCAGCTTAGGTGCTAACACAGATACG. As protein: CASSLGANTDT. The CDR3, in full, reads CASSLGANTDTQYF.

The CDR3 sequence is CASSRGTEAFF. The sequenced part of the CDR3 DNA is TGTGCCAGCAGCAGGGGAACTGAA. This chain links TRBV6-2 or TRBV6-3 with TRBJ1-1, with D perhaps TRBD1 (6 bases). The read falls 3 residues short of the CDR3 end, and the missing part is taken from the germline J gene. This CDR3 has 11 amino acids. V dropped 6 bases and J dropped 5 bases, with 7 bases sitting between them. Germline assignment: CDR1 MNHEY and CDR2 SVGEGT.

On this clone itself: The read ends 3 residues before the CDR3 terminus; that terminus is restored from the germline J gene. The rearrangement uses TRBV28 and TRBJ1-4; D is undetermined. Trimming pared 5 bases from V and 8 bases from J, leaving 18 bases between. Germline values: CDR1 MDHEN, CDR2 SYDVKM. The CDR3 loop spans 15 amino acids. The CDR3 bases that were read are TGTGCCAGCAGTGAATCCGGGTCCAGACCGGAAAAA. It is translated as CASSESGSRPEK. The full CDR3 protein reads CASSESGSRPEKLFF.

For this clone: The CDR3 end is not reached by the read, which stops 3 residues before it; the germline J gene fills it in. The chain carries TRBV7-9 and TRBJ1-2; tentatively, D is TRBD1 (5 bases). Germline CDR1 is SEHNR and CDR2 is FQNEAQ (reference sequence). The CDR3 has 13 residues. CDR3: CASSSSGGNDYTF. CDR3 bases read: TGTGCCAGCAGCTCGAGCGGGGGGAATGAC. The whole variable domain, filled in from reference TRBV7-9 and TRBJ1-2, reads DTGVSQNPRHKITKRGQNVTFRCDPISEHNRLYWYRQTLGQGPEFLTYFQNEAQLEKSRLLSDRFSAERPKGSFSTLEIQRTEQGDSAMYLCASSSSGGNDYTFGSGTRLTVV.

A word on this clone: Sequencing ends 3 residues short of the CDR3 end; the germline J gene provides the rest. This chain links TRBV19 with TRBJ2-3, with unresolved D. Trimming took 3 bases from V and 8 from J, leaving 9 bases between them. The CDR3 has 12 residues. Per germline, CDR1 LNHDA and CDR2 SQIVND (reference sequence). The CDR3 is CASSISSGTQYF. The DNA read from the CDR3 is TGTGCCAGTAGTATTAGCTCCGGTACG.

This chain's CDR3 is CASTKEGGRASLGEQFF. Incomplete CDR3 DNA: TGTGCCAGCACCAAAGAGGGCGGGAGGGCCTCACTTGGTGAG. This chain connects TRBV9 to TRBJ2-1; TRBD2 matches at 9 bases. The read ends 3 residues shy of where the CDR3 ends; the end is completed using the germline J gene. The CDR3 runs to 17 residues. From germline, CDR1 is SGDLS and CDR2 YYNGEE. The V gene end was trimmed by 6 bases and the J gene end by 9 bases; junction bases not matched to a gene: 19.

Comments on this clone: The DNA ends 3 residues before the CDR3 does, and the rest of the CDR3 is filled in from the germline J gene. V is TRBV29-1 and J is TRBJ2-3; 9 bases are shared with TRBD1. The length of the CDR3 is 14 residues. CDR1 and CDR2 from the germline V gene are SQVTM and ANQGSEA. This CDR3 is CSVLPGQGGLTQYF. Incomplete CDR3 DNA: TGCAGCGTACTCCCGGGACAGGGTGGGTTGACG.

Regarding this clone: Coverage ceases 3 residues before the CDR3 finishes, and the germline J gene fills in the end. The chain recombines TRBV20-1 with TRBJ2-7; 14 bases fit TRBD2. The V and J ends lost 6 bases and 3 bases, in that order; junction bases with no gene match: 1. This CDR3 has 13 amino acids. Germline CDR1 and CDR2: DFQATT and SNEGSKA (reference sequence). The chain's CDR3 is CSAGLAGGYEQYF. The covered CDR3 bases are TGCAGTGCCGGACTAGCGGGAGGCTACGAG.